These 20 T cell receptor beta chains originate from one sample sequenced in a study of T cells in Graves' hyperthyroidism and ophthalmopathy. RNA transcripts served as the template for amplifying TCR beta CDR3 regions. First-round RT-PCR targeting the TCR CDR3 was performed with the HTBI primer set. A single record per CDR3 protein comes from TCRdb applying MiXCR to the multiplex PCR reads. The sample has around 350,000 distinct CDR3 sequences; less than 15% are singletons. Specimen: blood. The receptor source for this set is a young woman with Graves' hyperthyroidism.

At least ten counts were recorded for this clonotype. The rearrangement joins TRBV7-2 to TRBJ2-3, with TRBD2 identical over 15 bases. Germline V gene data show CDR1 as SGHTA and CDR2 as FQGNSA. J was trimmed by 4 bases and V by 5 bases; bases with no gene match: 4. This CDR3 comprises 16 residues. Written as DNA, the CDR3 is TGTGCCAGCAGCCGGGGACTAGCGGGAGGCGCAGATACGCAGTATTTT. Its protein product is CASSRGLAGGADTQYF.

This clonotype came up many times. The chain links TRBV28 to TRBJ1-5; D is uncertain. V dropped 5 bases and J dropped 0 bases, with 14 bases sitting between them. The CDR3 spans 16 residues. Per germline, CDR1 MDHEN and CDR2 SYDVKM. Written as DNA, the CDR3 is TGTGCCAGCAGTCCACTAGGAGGGAATAGCAATCAGCCCCAGCATTTT. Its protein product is CASSPLGGNSNQPQHF.

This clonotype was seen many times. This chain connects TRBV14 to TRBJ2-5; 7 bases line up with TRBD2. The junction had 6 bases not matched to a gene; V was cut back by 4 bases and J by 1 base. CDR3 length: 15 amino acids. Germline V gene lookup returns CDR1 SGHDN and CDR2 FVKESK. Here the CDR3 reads CASSPYGLGQETQYF. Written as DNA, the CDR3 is TGTGCCAGCAGCCCCTACGGACTAGGCCAAGAGACCCAGTACTTC.

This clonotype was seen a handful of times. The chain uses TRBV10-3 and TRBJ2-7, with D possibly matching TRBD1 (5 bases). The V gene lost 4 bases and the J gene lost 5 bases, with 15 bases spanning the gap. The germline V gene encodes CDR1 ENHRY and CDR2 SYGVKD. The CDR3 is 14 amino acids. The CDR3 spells CAISGNQGPHEQYF. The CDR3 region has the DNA TGTGCCATCAGTGGAAATCAGGGTCCCCACGAGCAGTACTTC.

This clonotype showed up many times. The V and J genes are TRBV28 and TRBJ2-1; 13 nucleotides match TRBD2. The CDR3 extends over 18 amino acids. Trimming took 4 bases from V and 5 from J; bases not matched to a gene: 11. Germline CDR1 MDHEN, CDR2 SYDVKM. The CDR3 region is CASSWGTSGIGLNNEQFF. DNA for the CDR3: TGTGCCAGCAGTTGGGGGACTAGCGGGATAGGTCTAAACAATGAGCAGTTCTTC. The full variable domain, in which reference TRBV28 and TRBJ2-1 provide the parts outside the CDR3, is DVKVTQSSRYLVKRTGEKVFLECVQDMDHENMFWYRQDPGLGLRLIYFSYDVKMKEKGDIPEGYSVSREKKERFSLILESASTNQTSMYLCASSWGTSGIGLNNEQFFGPGTRLTVL.

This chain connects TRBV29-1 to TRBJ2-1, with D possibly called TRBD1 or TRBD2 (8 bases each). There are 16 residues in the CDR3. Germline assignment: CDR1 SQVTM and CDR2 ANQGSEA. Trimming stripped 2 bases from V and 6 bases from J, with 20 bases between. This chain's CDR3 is CSVEKVTGAGGNEQFF. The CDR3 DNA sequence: TGCAGCGTTGAAAAAGTGACAGGGGCGGGGGGCAATGAGCAGTTCTTC.

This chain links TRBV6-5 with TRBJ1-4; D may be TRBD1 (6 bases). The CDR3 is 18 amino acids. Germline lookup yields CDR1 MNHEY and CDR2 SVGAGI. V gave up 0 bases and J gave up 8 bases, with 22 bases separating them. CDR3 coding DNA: TGTGCCAGCAGTTACTCGACTTCTTTAGGGGCCAGGGGAGAAAAACTGTTTTTT. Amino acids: CASSYSTSLGARGEKLFF.

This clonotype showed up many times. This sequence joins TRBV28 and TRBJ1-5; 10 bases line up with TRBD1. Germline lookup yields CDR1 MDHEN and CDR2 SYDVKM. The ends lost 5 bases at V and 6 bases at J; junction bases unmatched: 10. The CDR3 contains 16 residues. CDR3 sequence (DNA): TGTGCCAGCAGTCGGACAAGACAGGGGGCCTTTCAGCCCCAGCATTTT. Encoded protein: CASSRTRQGAFQPQHF.

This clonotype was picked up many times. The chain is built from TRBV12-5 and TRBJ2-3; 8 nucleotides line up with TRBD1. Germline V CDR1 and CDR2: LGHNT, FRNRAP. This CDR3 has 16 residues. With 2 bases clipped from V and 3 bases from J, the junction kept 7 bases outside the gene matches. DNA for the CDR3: TGTGCTAGTGGTTTGTCGATGGACAGGGATACAGATACGCAGTATTTT. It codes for CASGLSMDRDTDTQYF.

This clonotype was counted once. This CDR3 is CAISESETMGAFF. CDR3 coding DNA: TGTGCCATCAGTGAGTCGGAGACGATGGGTGCTTTCTTT. The chain uses TRBV10-3 and TRBJ1-1; D gene ambiguous. CDR3 size: 13 residues. Germline assignment: CDR1 ENHRY and CDR2 SYGVKD. V was trimmed by 0 bases and J by 11 bases, leaving 13 bases between them.

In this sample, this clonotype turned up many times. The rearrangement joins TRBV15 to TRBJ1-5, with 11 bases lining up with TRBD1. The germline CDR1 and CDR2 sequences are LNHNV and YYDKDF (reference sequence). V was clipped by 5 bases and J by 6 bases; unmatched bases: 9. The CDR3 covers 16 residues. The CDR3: CATSSHRTGGFQPQHF. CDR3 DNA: TGTGCCACCAGCTCCCACCGGACAGGGGGCTTTCAGCCCCAGCATTTT.

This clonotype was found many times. The CDR3 sequence is CSARENSQYF. Here the CDR3 DNA reads TGCAGTGCTAGAGAAAATTCCCAGTACTTC. The V and J genes are TRBV20-1 and TRBJ2-5; the D is unclear. This CDR3 is built from 10 residues. Per germline, CDR1 DFQATT and CDR2 SNEGSKA (reference sequence). V lost 0 bases and J lost 9, with 5 bases in between.

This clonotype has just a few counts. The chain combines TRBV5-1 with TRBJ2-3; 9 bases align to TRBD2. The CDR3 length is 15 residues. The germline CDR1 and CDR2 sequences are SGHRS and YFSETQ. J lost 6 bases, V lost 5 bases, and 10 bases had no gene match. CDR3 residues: CASREGAGGSDTQYF. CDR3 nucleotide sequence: TGCGCCAGCAGGGAAGGAGCGGGGGGAAGTGATACGCAGTATTTT.

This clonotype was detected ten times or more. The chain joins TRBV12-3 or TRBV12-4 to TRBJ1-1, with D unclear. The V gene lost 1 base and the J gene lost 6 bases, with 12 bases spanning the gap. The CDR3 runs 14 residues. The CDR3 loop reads CASSLEYMRAEAFF. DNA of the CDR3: TGTGCCAGCAGTTTAGAATATATGAGGGCTGAAGCTTTCTTT.

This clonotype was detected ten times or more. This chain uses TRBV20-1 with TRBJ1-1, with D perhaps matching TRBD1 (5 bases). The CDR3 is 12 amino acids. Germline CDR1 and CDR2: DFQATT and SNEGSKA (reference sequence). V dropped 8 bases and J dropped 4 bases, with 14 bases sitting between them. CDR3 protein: CSPRDGGTEAFF. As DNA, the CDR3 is TGCAGTCCCCGGGACGGAGGCACTGAAGCTTTCTTT.

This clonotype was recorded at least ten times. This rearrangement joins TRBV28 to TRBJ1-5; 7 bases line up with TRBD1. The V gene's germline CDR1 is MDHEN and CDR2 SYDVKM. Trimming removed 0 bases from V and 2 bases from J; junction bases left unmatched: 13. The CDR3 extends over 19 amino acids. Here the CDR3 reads CASSLCQGTWDRCNQPQHF. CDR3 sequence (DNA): TGTGCCAGCAGTTTATGCCAGGGGACTTGGGACAGATGCAATCAGCCCCAGCATTTT.

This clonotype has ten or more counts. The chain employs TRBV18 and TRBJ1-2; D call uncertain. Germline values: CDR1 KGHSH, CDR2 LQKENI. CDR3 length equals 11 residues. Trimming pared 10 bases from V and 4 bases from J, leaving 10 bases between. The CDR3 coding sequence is TGTGCCACCAAGGCGACCTATGGCTACACCTTC. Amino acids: CATKATYGYTF.

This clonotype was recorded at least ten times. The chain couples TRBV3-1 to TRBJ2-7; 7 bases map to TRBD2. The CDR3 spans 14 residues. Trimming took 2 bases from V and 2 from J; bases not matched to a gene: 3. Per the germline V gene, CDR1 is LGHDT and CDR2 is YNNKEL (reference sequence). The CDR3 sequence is CASSQTSEAYEQYF. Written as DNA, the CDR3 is TGTGCCAGCAGCCAAACTAGCGAGGCCTACGAGCAGTACTTC.

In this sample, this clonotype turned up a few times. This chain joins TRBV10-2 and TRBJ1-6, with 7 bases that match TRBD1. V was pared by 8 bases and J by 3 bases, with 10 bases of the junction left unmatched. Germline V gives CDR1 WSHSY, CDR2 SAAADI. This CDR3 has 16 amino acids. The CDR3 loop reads CASRPGQRYYNSPLHF. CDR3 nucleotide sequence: TGCGCCAGCCGTCCGGGACAGCGATACTATAATTCACCCCTCCACTTT.

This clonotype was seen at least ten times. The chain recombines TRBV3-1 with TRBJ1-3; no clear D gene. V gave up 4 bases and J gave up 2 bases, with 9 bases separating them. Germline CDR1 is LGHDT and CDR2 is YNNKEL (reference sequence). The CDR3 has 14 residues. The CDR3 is CASSREEAGNTIYF. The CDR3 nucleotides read TGTGCCAGCAGCCGAGAGGAGGCTGGAAACACCATATATTTT.